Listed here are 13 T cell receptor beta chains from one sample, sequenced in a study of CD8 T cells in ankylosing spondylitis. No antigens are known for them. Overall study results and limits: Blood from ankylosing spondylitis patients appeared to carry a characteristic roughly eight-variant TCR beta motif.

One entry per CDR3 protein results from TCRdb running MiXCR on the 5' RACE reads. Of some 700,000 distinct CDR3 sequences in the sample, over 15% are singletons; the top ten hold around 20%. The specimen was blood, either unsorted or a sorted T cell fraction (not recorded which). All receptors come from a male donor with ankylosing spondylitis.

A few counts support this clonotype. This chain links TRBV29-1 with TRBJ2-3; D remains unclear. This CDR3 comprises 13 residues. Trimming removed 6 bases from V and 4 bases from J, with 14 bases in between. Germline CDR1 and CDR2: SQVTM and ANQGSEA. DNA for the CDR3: TGCAGCGTAGTTCATGAACACGCAGATACGCAGTATTTT. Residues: CSVVHEHADTQYF.

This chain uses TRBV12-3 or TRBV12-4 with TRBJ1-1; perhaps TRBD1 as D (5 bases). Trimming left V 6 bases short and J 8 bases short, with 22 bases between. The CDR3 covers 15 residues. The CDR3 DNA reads TGTGCCAGCAGACAATGGGACGGAATCCTAGGGGAAGCTTTCTTT. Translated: CASRQWDGILGEAFF.

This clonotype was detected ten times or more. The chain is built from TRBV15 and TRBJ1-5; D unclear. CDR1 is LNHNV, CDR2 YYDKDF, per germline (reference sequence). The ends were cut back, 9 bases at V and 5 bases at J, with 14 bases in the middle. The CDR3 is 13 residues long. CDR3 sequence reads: CATHGTGDQPQHF. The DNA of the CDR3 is TGTGCCACTCACGGTACCGGGGATCAGCCCCAGCATTTT. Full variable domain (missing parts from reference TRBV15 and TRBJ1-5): DAMVIQNPRYQVTQFGKPVTLSCSQTLNHNVMYWYQQKSSQAPKLLFHYYDKDFNNEADTPDNFQSRRPNTSFCFLDIRSPGLGDTAMYLCATHGTGDQPQHFGDGTRLSIL.

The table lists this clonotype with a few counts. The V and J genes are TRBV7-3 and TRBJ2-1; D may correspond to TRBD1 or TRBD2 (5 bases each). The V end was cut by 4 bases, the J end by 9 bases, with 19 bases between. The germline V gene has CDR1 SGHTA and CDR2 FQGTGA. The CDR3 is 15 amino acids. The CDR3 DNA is TGTGCCAGCAGCTCTGAGGGACCAGTCGGTTCTGAGCAGTTCTTC. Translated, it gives CASSSEGPVGSEQFF.

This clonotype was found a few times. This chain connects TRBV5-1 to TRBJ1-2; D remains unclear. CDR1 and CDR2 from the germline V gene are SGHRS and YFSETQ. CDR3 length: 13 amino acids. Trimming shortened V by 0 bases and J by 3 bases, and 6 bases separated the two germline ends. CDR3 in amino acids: CASSLDGHYGYTF. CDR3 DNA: TGCGCCAGCAGCTTGGACGGCCACTATGGCTACACCTTC.

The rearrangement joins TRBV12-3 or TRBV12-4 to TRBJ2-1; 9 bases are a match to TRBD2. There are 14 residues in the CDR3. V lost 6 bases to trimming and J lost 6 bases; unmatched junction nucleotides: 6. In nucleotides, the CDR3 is TGTGCCAGCAGAGGGACTAGCATGGGCAATGAGCAGTTCTTC. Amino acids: CASRGTSMGNEQFF.

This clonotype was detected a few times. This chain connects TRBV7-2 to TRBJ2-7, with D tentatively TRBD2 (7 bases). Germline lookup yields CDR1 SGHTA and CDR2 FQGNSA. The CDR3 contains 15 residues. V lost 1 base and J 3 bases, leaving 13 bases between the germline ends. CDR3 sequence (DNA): TGTGCCAGCAGCTTAGTAGGGGGGAGGGACTACGAGCAGTACTTC. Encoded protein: CASSLVGGRDYEQYF.

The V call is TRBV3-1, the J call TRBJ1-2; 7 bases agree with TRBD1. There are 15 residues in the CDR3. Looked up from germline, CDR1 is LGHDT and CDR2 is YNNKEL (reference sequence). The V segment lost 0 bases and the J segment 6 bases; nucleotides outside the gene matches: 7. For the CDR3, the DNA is TGTGCCAGCAGCCAAGATCCAAACAGGGGCGATGGCTACACCTTC. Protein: CASSQDPNRGDGYTF.

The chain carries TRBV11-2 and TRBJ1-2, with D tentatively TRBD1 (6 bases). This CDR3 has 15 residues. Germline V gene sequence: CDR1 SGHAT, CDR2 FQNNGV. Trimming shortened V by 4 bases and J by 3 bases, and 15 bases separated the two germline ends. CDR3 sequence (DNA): TGTGCCAGCAGCTCCCCAGCACAGGGCCACTATGGCTACACCTTC. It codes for CASSSPAQGHYGYTF.

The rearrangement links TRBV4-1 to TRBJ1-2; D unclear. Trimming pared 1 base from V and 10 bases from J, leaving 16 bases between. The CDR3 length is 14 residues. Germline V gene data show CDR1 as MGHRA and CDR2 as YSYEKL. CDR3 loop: CASSQGFRTGDYTF. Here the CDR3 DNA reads TGCGCCAGCAGCCAAGGATTCCGGACGGGTGACTACACCTTC.

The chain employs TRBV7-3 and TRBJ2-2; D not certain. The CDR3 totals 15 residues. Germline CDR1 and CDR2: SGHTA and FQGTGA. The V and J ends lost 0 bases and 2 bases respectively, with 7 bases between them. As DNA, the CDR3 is TGTGCCAGCAGCTTAACCAGGCCTAACACCGGGGAGCTGTTTTTT. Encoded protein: CASSLTRPNTGELFF.

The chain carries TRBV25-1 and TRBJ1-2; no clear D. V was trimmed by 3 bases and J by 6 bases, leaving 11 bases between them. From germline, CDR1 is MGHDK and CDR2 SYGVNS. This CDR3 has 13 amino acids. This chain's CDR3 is CASSEILGNGYTF. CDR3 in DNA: TGTGCCAGCAGTGAGATATTGGGAAATGGCTACACCTTC.

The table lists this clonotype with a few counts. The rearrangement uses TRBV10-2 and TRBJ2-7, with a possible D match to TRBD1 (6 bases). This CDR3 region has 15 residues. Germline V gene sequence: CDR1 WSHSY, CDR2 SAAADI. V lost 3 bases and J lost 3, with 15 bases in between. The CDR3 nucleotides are TGCGCCAGCAGTGATGCGCAGGGGACACTCTACGAGCAGTACTTC. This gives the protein CASSDAQGTLYEQYF.